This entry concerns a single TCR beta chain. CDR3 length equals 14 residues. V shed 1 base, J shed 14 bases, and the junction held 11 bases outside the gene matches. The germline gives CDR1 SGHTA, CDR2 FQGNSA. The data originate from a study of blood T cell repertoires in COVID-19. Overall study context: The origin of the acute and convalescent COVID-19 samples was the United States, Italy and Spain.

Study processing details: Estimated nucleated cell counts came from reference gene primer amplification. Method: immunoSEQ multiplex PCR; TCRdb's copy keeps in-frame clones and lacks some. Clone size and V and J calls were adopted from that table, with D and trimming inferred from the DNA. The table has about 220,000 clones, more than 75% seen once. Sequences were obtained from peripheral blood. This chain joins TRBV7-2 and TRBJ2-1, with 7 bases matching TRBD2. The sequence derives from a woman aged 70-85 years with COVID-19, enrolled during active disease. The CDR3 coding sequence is TGTGCCAGCAGCTTAGTCATGACGGGAGGTTTGGAGTTCTTC. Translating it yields CASSLVMTGGLEFF.